A selection of T cell receptor beta chains follows, all from one sample in a study of T cell responses to AZD1222 COVID-19 vaccine. The repertoire was sequenced with immunoSEQ multiplex PCR; TCRdb's copy has only in-frame clones and lacks some. In the table there are a few hundred thousand clones, 85% to 95% of which are singletons. This sample comprised peripheral blood, obtained on day 0 of AZD1222 vaccination. Source of these receptors: an adult in good health. The CDR3 runs from the conserved cysteine through the conserved F or W. D genes are given only for firm matches. Size values are once, few and many counts, or a class for expanded clones, and some rows have none.

TRBJ1-2,TRBV3-1/TRBV3-2,NA,NA,TGTGCCAGCAGCCAAGGGGGGCGATATGGCTACACCTTC,CASSQGGRYGYTF
TRBJ2-7,TRBV28,once,NA,TGTGCCAGCAGTTACGGGGTGGGGGAGCAGTACTTC,CASSYGVGEQYF
TRBJ1-4,TRBV3-1/TRBV3-2,once,NA,TGTGCCAGCAGCCAAGCCGCAACTAATGAAAAACTGTTTTTT,CASSQAATNEKLFF
TRBJ2-3,TRBV7-2,NA,NA,TGTGCCAGCAGCTTAGCCCTAGATACAGATACGCAGTATTTT,CASSLALDTDTQYF
TRBJ2-1,TRBV7-2,few,TRBD2,TGTGCCATCACTAGCGGGGAAGTGAATGAGCAGTTCTTC,CAITSGEVNEQFF
TRBJ2-3,TRBV7-2,once,NA,TGTGCCAGCAGCTTACAGGCAGATACGCAGTATTTT,CASSLQADTQYF
TRBJ1-2,TRBV7-2,NA,TRBD1,TGTGCCAGCAGCTTAGGTCCGGGACAGGAATTTAGCTACACCTTC,CASSLGPGQEFSYTF
TRBJ2-7,TRBV9,NA,NA,TGTGCCAGCAGCGTAGCGGGGACAATCGCCTACGAGCAGTACTTC,CASSVAGTIAYEQYF
TRBJ2-2,TRBV5-4,once,TRBD1,TGTGCCAGCAGCTTGGGGGGGACAGGGGTCGGAGGGGAGCTGTTTTTT,CASSLGGTGVGGELFF
TRBJ2-1,TRBV18,NA,TRBD2,TGTGCCAGCTCACCGTACAAGACTAGCGGGGGTTACAATGAGCAGTTCTTC,CASSPYKTSGGYNEQFF
TRBJ2-6,TRBV5-4,NA,NA,TGTGCCAGCAGCCCGGCAGGGTCCTCGGCTTCTGGGGCCAACGTCCTGACTTTC,CASSPAGSSASGANVLTF
TRBJ1-5,TRBV5-1,NA,TRBD1,TGCGCCAGCAGCTTGAGCTCAGGGGGTCAGCCCCAGCATTTT,CASSLSSGGQPQHF
TRBJ1-2,TRBV7-2,NA,NA,TGTGCCAGCAGTCGTGGGGGAGGGTATGGCTACACCTTC,CASSRGGGYGYTF
TRBJ1-1,TRBV5-1,NA,NA,TGCGCCAGCAGCTTGGTTCCAGGGAACACTGAAGCTTTCTTT,CASSLVPGNTEAFF
TRBJ2-4,TRBV6-2/TRBV6-3,NA,TRBD1,TGTGCCAGCAGTTACTCACAGGGGGGCATTCAGTACTTC,CASSYSQGGIQYF
TRBJ1-5,TRBV2,NA,NA,TGTGCCAGCAGTGAAGCGTGGGGGAATCAGCCCCAGCATTTT,CASSEAWGNQPQHF
TRBJ2-3,TRBV7-8,NA,NA,TGTGCCAGCCGTTCTCGGTTAAGCACAGATACGCAGTATTTT,CASRSRLSTDTQYF
TRBJ1-2,TRBV19,NA,NA,TGTGCCAGTAGTATGGCAGGGAGTCCGAACTATGGCTACACCTTC,CASSMAGSPNYGYTF
TRBJ2-2,TRBV7-9,NA,TRBD1,TGTGCCAGCAGCACGGACAGGGGGCTAACCGGGGAGCTGTTTTTT,CASSTDRGLTGELFF
TRBJ2-7,TRBV5-4,NA,NA,TGTGCCAGCAGCTTGAAACAGGGACTCGAGCAGTACTTC,CASSLKQGLEQYF
TRBJ2-2,TRBV28,NA,TRBD2,TGTGCCAGCAGTTTCACGGGACTAGCGGGGAACACCGGGGAGCTGTTTTTT,CASSFTGLAGNTGELFF
TRBJ1-1,TRBV18,NA,NA,TGTGCCAGCTCACCAGGTACACCGGGGGGTACTGAAGCTTTCTTT,CASSPGTPGGTEAFF
TRBJ1-1,TRBV28,few,NA,TGTGCCAGCAGTTTCCATACCCCCACTGAAGCTTTCTTT,CASSFHTPTEAFF
TRBJ2-1,TRBV2,NA,TRBD1,TGTGCCAGCAGCGCCGGCGGGACAGGGGTACATGAGCAGTTCTTC,CASSAGGTGVHEQFF
TRBJ2-1,TRBV19,NA,NA,TGTGCCAGTGCTCCGACCTCCAATGAGCAGTTCTTC,CASAPTSNEQFF
TRBJ1-1,TRBV7-3,NA,NA,TGTGCCAGCAGCCGCGGACAGAACACTGAAGCTTTCTTT,CASSRGQNTEAFF
TRBJ2-5,TRBV9,NA,TRBD2,TGTGCCAGCAGCTCCAGGACTAGCGAGGAGACCCAGTACTTC,CASSSRTSEETQYF
TRBJ1-1,TRBV28,once,TRBD1,TGTGCCAGCAGTCCCGGGACAGCTCGCACTGAAGCTTTCTTT,CASSPGTARTEAFF
TRBJ1-2,TRBV23-1,NA,TRBD1,TGCGCCAGCAGTCAACCCAGACAGGGAGCTAACTATGGCTACACCTTC,CASSQPRQGANYGYTF
TRBJ2-3,TRBV4-2,once,NA,TGTGCCAGCAGCCAAGATGCCAGGGTAACTTACAAGGCGGATACGCAGTATTTT,CASSQDARVTYKADTQYF
TRBJ2-1,TRBV7-9,NA,NA,TGTGCCAGCAGCCTAACGACAGGCCTCGATGAGCAGTTCTTC,CASSLTTGLDEQFF
TRBJ2-7,TRBV3-1/TRBV3-2,once,TRBD1,TGTGCCAGCAGCCCCTTCCGGGACAGGGCTTACGAGCAGTACTTC,CASSPFRDRAYEQYF
TRBJ1-2,TRBV9,NA,NA,TGTGCCAGCGGAGGGGGGGGAAGTGTCCCTTATGGCTACACCTTC,CASGGGGSVPYGYTF